The rows below give T cell receptor beta chains drawn from one sample of a study of a mutant IDH1 vaccine in newly diagnosed glioma. These TCRs' antigens remain unknown. Sequencing was performed with immunoSEQ multiplex PCR; in TCRdb, only in-frame clones are kept and a portion is missing. The sample includes about 40,000 clones, roughly nine tenths of them seen just once. Sequenced material: PBMCs, taken from a glioma patient whose treatment included an IDH1 peptide vaccine. These receptor sequences come from a man aged 45-65 years with glioma. Both conserved end residues are part of each CDR3. Fields, in order: CDR3 protein, CDR3 DNA, clone size, J gene, D gene, V gene. The D gene is left open where the match is weak. The size of a clone is reported for some rows only, either as once, few or many, or as a class for expanded clones.

CASSGKGEADTQYF,TGTGCCAGCAGTGGCAAGGGGGAAGCAGATACGCAGTATTTT,NA,TRBJ2-3,NA,TRBV6-4
CAWARWGAEAFF,TGTGCCTGGGCCAGGTGGGGGGCGGAAGCTTTCTTT,NA,TRBJ1-1,NA,TRBV30
CASSGTGWGNEKLFF,TGTGCCAGCAGCGGGACAGGCTGGGGGAATGAAAAACTGTTTTTT,NA,TRBJ1-4,TRBD1,TRBV5-6
CAWSSRDGQPQHF,TGTGCCTGGAGTTCGAGAGACGGACAGCCCCAGCATTTT,NA,TRBJ1-5,NA,TRBV30
CASSLIGTGELFF,TGTGCCAGCAGCTTAATCGGCACCGGGGAGCTGTTTTTT,NA,TRBJ2-2,NA,TRBV7-3
CASSNRVTEAFF,TGCGCCAGCAGTAACAGGGTAACTGAAGCTTTCTTT,NA,TRBJ1-1,NA,TRBV5-1
CASSFSQGYGYTF,TGTGCCAGCAGCTTTTCACAGGGGTATGGCTACACCTTC,NA,TRBJ1-2,TRBD1,TRBV5-6
CASSTYRGLRNEQFF,TGTGCCAGCAGTACGTACAGGGGGCTAAGAAATGAGCAGTTCTTC,NA,TRBJ2-1,TRBD1,TRBV27
CASSALTGPGYTF,TGCGCCAGCAGCGCGTTGACAGGGCCCGGCTACACCTTC,few,TRBJ1-2,TRBD1,TRBV5-1
CASSRGSGGNTGELFF,TGTGCCAGCAGCCGGGGGAGCGGGGGGAACACCGGGGAGCTGTTTTTT,NA,TRBJ2-2,TRBD2,TRBV7-9
CAWTPGQGHGQPQHF,TGTGCCTGGACGCCCGGACAGGGGCATGGTCAGCCCCAGCATTTT,NA,TRBJ1-5,TRBD1,TRBV30
CASRDTPSDNEQFF,TGTGCCAGCAGAGATACACCGTCCGACAATGAGCAGTTCTTC,NA,TRBJ2-1,NA,TRBV6-5
CASSLLASREQYF,TGTGCCAGCAGTTTACTCGCTAGCCGCGAGCAGTACTTC,NA,TRBJ2-7,NA,TRBV28
CAWSPGGDRQFF,TGTGCCTGGAGCCCGGGGGGGGACAGGCAGTTCTTC,NA,TRBJ2-1,NA,TRBV30
CASSIRQAAGEQYF,TGTGCCAGTAGTATAAGGCAGGCGGCGGGGGAGCAGTACTTC,few,TRBJ2-7,NA,TRBV19
CASSLAAGVGTDTQYF,TGCGCCAGCAGCTTGGCAGCGGGAGTGGGCACAGATACGCAGTATTTT,NA,TRBJ2-3,TRBD2,TRBV5-1
CASSDGTGTLNTEAFF,TGTGCCAGCAGCGACGGGACAGGGACCCTGAACACTGAAGCTTTCTTT,NA,TRBJ1-1,TRBD1,TRBV9
CAWSVGTGPKDPYATNEKLFF,TGTGCCTGGAGTGTCGGGACAGGGCCGAAAGATCCCTACGCAACTAATGAAAAACTGTTTTTT,NA,TRBJ1-4,TRBD1,TRBV30
CASRRTESEVYEQYF,TGTGCCAGCAGGCGGACAGAGTCGGAGGTTTACGAGCAGTACTTC,NA,TRBJ2-7,NA,TRBV7-8
CSVVSVGSGTGELFF,TGCAGCGTTGTTTCGGTCGGGAGTGGTACCGGGGAGCTGTTTTTT,NA,TRBJ2-2,NA,TRBV29-1
CASSPPLRGFNEKLFF,TGTGCCAGCAGTCCCCCGCTTAGGGGTTTTAATGAAAAACTGTTTTTT,NA,TRBJ1-4,NA,TRBV28
CASSIGELDGYTF,TGTGCCAGTAGTATTGGGGAGTTGGATGGCTACACCTTC,medium-sized,TRBJ1-2,NA,TRBV19
CASSISGGGSYEQYF,TGTGCCAGCAGTATTAGCGGGGGCGGCTCCTACGAGCAGTACTTC,NA,TRBJ2-7,TRBD2,TRBV2
CASSISRDHEQYF,TGTGCCAGTAGTATAAGCAGGGACCACGAGCAGTACTTC,NA,TRBJ2-7,NA,TRBV19
CASSPRELGRGTYEQYF,TGTGCCAGCTCACCACGCGAGTTGGGGAGAGGGACCTACGAGCAGTACTTC,NA,TRBJ2-7,NA,TRBV18
CASRTRGYNEQFF,TGCGCCAGCAGGACCCGAGGATACAATGAGCAGTTCTTC,NA,TRBJ2-1,NA,TRBV5-1
CASSNGDRSSPLHF,TGTGCCAGCAGCAATGGGGACAGGAGTTCACCCCTCCACTTT,NA,TRBJ1-6,TRBD1,TRBV25-1
CASRLSIQDTEAFF,TGTGCCAGCAGATTAAGCATCCAGGACACTGAAGCTTTCTTT,NA,TRBJ1-1,NA,TRBV2
CASSNTETDTQYF,TGTGCCAGCAGCAATACAGAGACAGATACGCAGTATTTT,NA,TRBJ2-3,NA,TRBV6-5
CASSTRQGRGTEAFF,TGTGCCAGCAGCACCAGACAGGGGCGCGGGACTGAAGCTTTCTTT,once,TRBJ1-1,TRBD1,TRBV5-5
CASSRTGSSEAFF,TGTGCCAGCAGTCGGACAGGGAGTTCTGAAGCTTTCTTT,NA,TRBJ1-1,TRBD1,TRBV5-4
CASSYRDRVEYEQYF,TGTGCCAGCAGTTACCGGGACAGAGTGGAGTACGAGCAGTACTTC,NA,TRBJ2-7,TRBD1,TRBV2
CASSEMQFSGNTIYF,TGTGCCAGCAGTGAAATGCAGTTCTCTGGAAACACCATATATTTT,NA,TRBJ1-3,NA,TRBV2
CATSSRQTGEGYTF,TGTGCCACCAGCAGTCGCCAGACAGGGGAAGGCTACACCTTC,NA,TRBJ1-2,TRBD1,TRBV15
CASGTSGFTGELFF,TGTGCCAGCGGGACTAGCGGATTCACCGGGGAGCTGTTTTTT,NA,TRBJ2-2,TRBD2,TRBV15
CASSIVAGGGTGDEQFF,TGTGCCAGTAGTATAGTTGCGGGTGGCGGGACCGGAGATGAGCAGTTCTTC,NA,TRBJ2-1,NA,TRBV19
CASTEGQGGTYEQYF,TGTGCCAGCACCGAGGGACAGGGGGGGACCTACGAGCAGTACTTC,NA,TRBJ2-7,TRBD1,TRBV6-1
CASSLGQGIYGYTF,TGTGCCAGCAGTTTGGGACAGGGGATCTATGGCTACACCTTC,NA,TRBJ1-2,TRBD1,TRBV28
CASSREGFGSYGYTF,TGTGCCAGCAGTCGTGAAGGGTTCGGGAGCTATGGCTACACCTTC,NA,TRBJ1-2,NA,TRBV6-1
CASSRTSGGSSYNEQFF,TGTGCCAGTAGTAGGACTAGCGGGGGGAGCTCCTACAATGAGCAGTTCTTC,NA,TRBJ2-1,TRBD2,TRBV19
CASSEGVGASGKLFF,TGTGCCAGCAGCGAGGGGGTTGGTGCGAGTGGAAAACTGTTTTTT,NA,TRBJ1-4,NA,TRBV9
CASSLTFPDTQYF,TGTGCCAGCAGCTTAACGTTCCCAGATACGCAGTATTTT,NA,TRBJ2-3,NA,TRBV7-3
CASSLTTGSNTGELFF,TGTGCCAGCAGCTTAACTACGGGCTCGAACACCGGGGAGCTGTTTTTT,NA,TRBJ2-2,NA,TRBV7-3
CASRESGTSLGYEQYF,TGTGCCAGCAGAGAGTCCGGGACATCATTAGGATACGAGCAGTACTTC,NA,TRBJ2-7,NA,TRBV2
CASSPPGRGELFF,TGTGCCAGCAGCCCGCCGGGCCGAGGCGAGCTGTTTTTT,NA,TRBJ2-2,NA,TRBV7-8
CSVEGGGGQPQHF,TGCAGCGTTGAAGGGGGAGGTGGCCAGCCCCAGCATTTT,once,TRBJ1-5,NA,TRBV29-1
CASSVGLADEQFF,TGTGCCAGCAGCGTAGGGCTAGCGGATGAGCAGTTCTTC,NA,TRBJ2-1,TRBD2,TRBV9
CASSSGGDSYEQYF,TGTGCCAGCAGCTCAGGCGGGGATTCGTACGAGCAGTACTTC,NA,TRBJ2-7,NA,TRBV11-2
CASGDGLGNTEAFF,TGTGCCAGCGGGGACGGCCTAGGGAACACTGAAGCTTTCTTT,NA,TRBJ1-1,NA,TRBV6-6
CASSDQTGRYEKLFF,TGTGCCAGCAGTGACCAGACAGGGCGGTATGAAAAACTGTTTTTT,NA,TRBJ1-4,TRBD1,TRBV2
CASSLGHHGQGAAPFEAFF,TGTGCCAGCAGCTTGGGACACCATGGACAGGGTGCAGCCCCTTTTGAAGCTTTCTTT,NA,TRBJ1-1,TRBD1,TRBV5-5
CASSYSGSGQFHEQYF,TGTGCCAGCAGTTACTCCGGTTCGGGACAGTTCCACGAGCAGTACTTC,NA,TRBJ2-7,TRBD1,TRBV6-5
CASSQPGQGSHEQYF,TGTGCCAGCAGCCAACCGGGACAGGGGAGCCACGAGCAGTACTTC,NA,TRBJ2-7,TRBD1,TRBV7-9
CASSLRGTEAFF,TGTGCCAGCAGCTTAAGGGGCACTGAAGCTTTCTTT,NA,TRBJ1-1,NA,TRBV5-4
CASKPPGQGFYYGYTF,TGTGCCAGTAAACCACCGGGACAGGGGTTTTACTATGGCTACACCTTC,NA,TRBJ1-2,TRBD1,TRBV19